This is a list of T cell receptor beta chains from one sample in a study of shared clonotypes between healthy human individuals. The assay was immunoSEQ multiplex PCR, and TCRdb's table has in-frame clones only and misses some. The sample records some 1,900,000 clones, around 96% being singletons. Sequencing was done on a sample of naive CD8+ T cells sorted from blood. The receptors were sampled from a man between 18 and 35 years old in good health. Each CDR3 is given with its conserved first and last residue. Each record gives: V gene, D gene, clone size, J gene, CDR3 protein, CDR3 DNA. The D gene is left open where the match is weak. Size values are once, few and many counts, or a class for expanded clones, and some rows have none.

TRBV18	.	.	TRBJ2-7	CASSPNLNRDEQYF	TGTGCCAGCTCACCGAATTTGAACAGGGACGAGCAGTACTTC
TRBV29-1	TRBD2	.	TRBJ2-7	CSVEFLAESSYEQYF	TGCAGCGTTGAATTCCTAGCGGAGAGCTCCTACGAGCAGTACTTC
TRBV27	TRBD2	.	TRBJ2-3	CASSLVVAGLYTDTQYF	TGTGCCAGCAGTTTAGTTGTAGCGGGTTTATACACAGATACGCAGTATTTT
TRBV4-1	TRBD1	.	TRBJ2-2	CASSQVPGTGSNTGELFF	TGCGCCAGCAGCCAAGTCCCCGGGACAGGGTCGAACACCGGGGAGCTGTTTTTT
TRBV5-4	.	.	TRBJ2-1	CASEGEEREQFF	TGTGCCAGCGAGGGGGAAGAGAGGGAGCAGTTCTTC
TRBV6-5	.	.	TRBJ1-2	CASSYSTDGYGYTF	TGTGCCAGCAGTTACTCGACAGACGGCTATGGCTACACCTTC
TRBV5-6	.	.	TRBJ2-7	CASSLGTAEQYF	TGTGCCAGCAGCTTAGGGACCGCCGAGCAGTACTTC
TRBV4-3	TRBD1	.	TRBJ1-2	CASSQDLGTGGSEYGYTF	TGCGCCAGCAGCCAAGATCTAGGGACAGGGGGCTCCGAATATGGCTACACCTTC
TRBV5-4	TRBD2	.	TRBJ2-5	CASSLSGGETQYF	TGTGCCAGCAGTCTTAGCGGGGGAGAGACCCAGTACTTC
TRBV19	TRBD2	.	TRBJ2-7	CASSPTSGNEQYF	TGTGCCAGTAGTCCGACTAGCGGGAACGAGCAGTACTTC
TRBV12-5	TRBD1	.	TRBJ2-7	CARARGQGLFYEQYF	TGTGCTAGAGCCCGAGGACAGGGTCTTTTCTACGAGCAGTACTTC
TRBV7-2	.	.	TRBJ2-7	CASSLEPVIGSNEQYF	TGTGCCAGCAGCTTAGAGCCTGTAATCGGGAGTAACGAGCAGTACTTC
TRBV7-8	TRBD2	.	TRBJ2-3	CASSLEAGGPKDTQYF	TGTGCCAGCAGCTTAGAAGCGGGGGGGCCAAAAGATACGCAGTATTTT
TRBV21-1	.	.	TRBJ2-7	CASSKVGLTHEQYF	TGTGCCAGCAGCAAAGTTGGCCTGACCCACGAGCAGTACTTC
TRBV7-9	.	.	TRBJ2-3	CASSPRGGRYTDTQYF	TGTGCCAGCAGCCCCAGAGGGGGACGGTACACAGATACGCAGTATTTT
TRBV10-2	.	.	TRBJ2-3	CASSGLDTDTQYF	TGCGCCAGCAGTGGGCTGGACACAGATACGCAGTATTTT
TRBV7-8	.	.	TRBJ2-1	CASQEAAHNEQFF	TGTGCCAGCCAGGAGGCCGCACACAATGAGCAGTTCTTC
TRBV4-1	.	.	TRBJ2-3	CASSQVPGGAVTDTQYF	TGCGCCAGCAGCCAAGTCCCCGGGGGCGCGGTAACAGATACGCAGTATTTT
TRBV6-5	TRBD1	.	TRBJ2-1	CASSADRGEYNEQFF	TGTGCCAGCAGTGCGGACAGGGGCGAATACAATGAGCAGTTCTTC
TRBV19	TRBD1	.	TRBJ2-2	CASRDRGYTGELFF	TGTGCCAGTAGGGACAGGGGGTACACCGGGGAGCTGTTTTTT
TRBV27	.	.	TRBJ2-5	CASSSWDMGETQYF	TGTGCCAGCAGTTCCTGGGATATGGGGGAGACCCAGTACTTC
TRBV4-2	.	.	TRBJ2-7	CASSPTSGYEQYF	TGTGCCAGCAGCCCGACGTCTGGGTACGAGCAGTACTTC
TRBV6-1	.	.	TRBJ2-5	CASSEGDGYLGFEETQYF	TGTGCCAGCAGTGAAGGGGACGGATATTTGGGGTTTGAGGAGACCCAGTACTTC
TRBV4-1	.	.	TRBJ2-7	CASSPSSGTYAYEQYF	TGCGCCAGCAGCCCATCTTCGGGTACCTACGCCTACGAGCAGTACTTC
TRBV25-1	TRBD1	.	TRBJ2-7	CASSAGRQGAYEQYF	TGTGCCAGCAGCGCCGGGAGACAGGGGGCCTACGAGCAGTACTTC
TRBV7-9	.	.	TRBJ2-3	CASSLAATDTQYF	TGTGCCAGCAGCTTAGCTGCCACAGATACGCAGTATTTT
TRBV4-1	.	.	TRBJ1-5	CASSLGLWDQPQHF	TGCGCCAGCAGCCTGGGACTTTGGGATCAGCCCCAGCATTTT
TRBV7-9	TRBD1	.	TRBJ1-5	CASSKDRERLQHF	TGTGCCAGCAGCAAAGACAGGGAGAGGCTCCAGCATTTT
TRBV6-1	TRBD1	.	TRBJ1-5	CASSWETGELQPQHF	TGTGCCAGCAGTTGGGAGACAGGGGAGTTGCAGCCCCAGCATTTT
TRBV30	TRBD1	.	TRBJ2-3	CAWSASQGAPGDTQYF	TGTGCCTGGAGTGCCTCACAGGGGGCACCGGGAGATACGCAGTATTTT
TRBV5-4	TRBD1	.	TRBJ2-7	CASSPGGQGAHEQYF	TGTGCCAGCAGCCCCGGGGGACAGGGGGCCCACGAGCAGTACTTC
TRBV29-1	.	.	TRBJ2-3	CSVIMTADTQYF	TGCAGCGTTATCATGACAGCGGATACGCAGTATTTT
TRBV19	TRBD1	.	TRBJ1-1	CASSLGQGTEAFF	TGTGCCAGTAGTTTGGGACAGGGAACTGAAGCTTTCTTT
TRBV5-6	TRBD1	.	TRBJ2-1	CASSFGTAGEQFF	TGTGCCAGCAGCTTCGGGACAGCTGGTGAGCAGTTCTTC
TRBV13	TRBD1	.	TRBJ2-7	CASSLEGAPYEQYF	TGTGCCAGCAGCCTCGAGGGGGCCCCCTACGAGCAGTACTTC
TRBV4-2	TRBD2	.	TRBJ2-7	CASSHGGGEGNYEQYF	TGTGCCAGCAGCCATGGGGGAGGGGAGGGGAACTACGAGCAGTACTTC
TRBV5-1	TRBD1	.	TRBJ2-7	CASSLSRGQIWEQYF	TGCGCCAGCAGCTTGTCCAGGGGGCAGATTTGGGAGCAGTACTTC
TRBV7-7	.	.	TRBJ2-7	CASSLGGHYEQYF	TGTGCTAGCAGCTTAGGGGGGCACTACGAGCAGTACTTC
TRBV5-4	.	.	TRBJ1-1	CAIQTMNTEAFF	TGTGCCATACAGACCATGAACACTGAAGCTTTCTTT
TRBV4-1	.	.	TRBJ1-4	CASSQDGSGEKLFF	TGCGCCAGCAGCCAAGATGGGTCTGGTGAAAAACTGTTTTTT
TRBV7-9	.	once	TRBJ2-1	CASSSSYNYNEQFF	TGTGCCAGCAGCTCTTCTTATAACTACAATGAGCAGTTCTTC
TRBV7-2	TRBD2	.	TRBJ2-7	CASSSSAFAGGYEQYF	TGTGCCAGCAGCTCTAGTGCTTTCGCGGGAGGGTACGAGCAGTACTTC
TRBV6-5	.	.	TRBJ2-7	CASSYSPETYEQYF	TGTGCCAGCAGTTACTCTCCAGAAACCTACGAGCAGTACTTC
TRBV4-1	.	.	TRBJ2-7	CASSQNLGATEYF	TGCGCCAGCAGCCAAAACCTAGGAGCGACGGAGTACTTC
TRBV6-5	.	.	TRBJ1-1	CASKEGGTEAFF	TGTGCCAGCAAAGAAGGTGGTACTGAAGCTTTCTTT
TRBV9	TRBD1	.	TRBJ1-5	CASSVGLGGAGQPQHF	TGTGCCAGCAGCGTAGGCCTAGGGGGCGCAGGTCAGCCCCAGCATTTT
TRBV19	TRBD1	.	TRBJ2-3	CASSTRDREDTQYF	TGTGCCAGTAGTACACGGGACAGGGAAGATACGCAGTATTTT
TRBV11-2	.	.	TRBJ2-7	CASSLDPSPYEQYF	TGTGCCAGCAGCTTAGATCCTAGCCCCTACGAGCAGTACTTC